Included here is one T cell receptor (beta chain) sequence, with context. Its antigen is currently unknown. TRB was amplified from about 270 ng of peripheral blood genomic DNA per sample. This CDR3 region has 13 residues. The data belong to a study of T cell clusters in autoimmune cytopenias. Across the whole study: Per sample, median TRB depth was roughly 50,000 reads, yielding a median roughly 2,000 distinct clonotypes.

Study-level results: TRB repertoire shifts in secondary cytopenia and chronic lymphocytic leukemia mostly reflected lymphoma, not autoimmunity. Primary autoimmune cytopenia patients appeared to lack physiological T cell clusters present in healthy donors. The T cell clusters were defined only in silico, without experimental functional validation.

Multiplex touch-down PCR amplified TRB using TRB-A and TRB-B pools in one tube. TCRdb processed the multiplex PCR reads again and assigns one entry to each CDR3 protein, with no DNA. This table lists some 8,400 distinct CDR3 sequences. This receptor was obtained from a human donor with an autoimmune cytopenia or autoimmune hepatitis (not recorded which). The chain joins TRBV12-3 or TRBV12-4 to TRBJ1-2. The sequencing sample was made of peripheral blood. Here the CDR3 reads CASSLWRAYGYTF.